Following are 11 T cell receptor beta chains from one sample sequenced in a study of neurological immune-mediated disorders. MiXCR was run by TCRdb on the 5' RACE reads, yielding one entry per CDR3 protein. The sample lists approximately 87,000 distinct CDR3 sequences, 14% occurring once. Sequencing was done on a sample of PBMCs. The receptors come from a woman aged 50 to 60 in good health.

This clonotype was seen ten or more times. The chain has TRBV20-1 and TRBJ1-2; TRBD1 matches at 7 bases. Germline assignment: CDR1 DFQATT and CDR2 SNEGSKA (reference sequence). J gave up 4 bases and V 6 bases, and 8 bases lay outside the gene matches. The CDR3 runs to 13 residues. The CDR3 DNA sequence: TGCAGTGCCTGGGCAGGGGGGAGCTATGGCTACACCTTC. Translation gives CSAWAGGSYGYTF.

This clonotype came up many times. The chain has TRBV27 and TRBJ2-7, with TRBD2 matching over 9 bases. CDR1 and CDR2 from the germline V gene are MNHEY and SMNVEV (reference sequence). The length of the CDR3 is 16 residues. With 8 bases clipped from V and 6 bases from J, the junction kept 17 bases outside the gene matches. CDR3 amino acids: CASGQEIWREGVEQYF. Here the CDR3 DNA reads TGTGCCAGCGGTCAAGAGATCTGGCGGGAGGGGGTCGAGCAGTACTTC.

This chain joins TRBV21-1 and TRBJ2-3; the table calls TRBD1, which could not be checked here. TRBV21-1 is listed as a pseudogene. The CDR3 length is 16 residues. The CDR3, as DNA: TGTGCCAGCAGCAACTGGGGGCAGGCTAGAACAGATACGCAGTATTTT. Protein sequence: CASSNWGQARTDTQYF.

In this sample, this clonotype turned up many times. This chain uses TRBV7-9 with TRBJ2-7, with D tentatively TRBD1 (6 bases). CDR3 length: 14 residues. Trimming shortened V by 1 base and J by 3 bases, and 10 bases separated the two germline ends. Germline V gives CDR1 SEHNR, CDR2 FQNEAQ (reference sequence). The CDR3 region has the DNA TGTGCCAGCAGCTTAGTCCAGGGGATCTACGAGCAGTACTTC. Amino acid sequence: CASSLVQGIYEQYF.

In this sample, this clonotype turned up many times. This chain joins TRBV18 and TRBJ1-6; possible D gene TRBD1, 6 bases. Germline CDR1 and CDR2: KGHSH and LQKENI. Trimming took off 3 bases at V and 7 bases at J, with 13 bases between the two ends. CDR3 size: 15 residues. For the CDR3, the DNA is TGTGCCAGCTCACCTCTGGACAGTATCAATTCACCCCTCCACTTT. This translates into CASSPLDSINSPLHF.

This clonotype was seen ten or more times. The chain joins TRBV7-8 to TRBJ1-1, with TRBD1 matching 7 bases. Losses at the gene ends were 5 bases for V and 1 base for J; bases not matched to a gene: 7. The CDR3 spans 15 residues. CDR1 is SGHVS and CDR2 is FQNEAQ in the germline V gene. This CDR3 is CASSDRQGQNTEAFF. The CDR3 region has the DNA TGTGCCAGCAGCGACAGACAGGGCCAGAACACTGAAGCTTTCTTT. The complete variable domain, with remaining parts taken from reference TRBV7-8 and TRBJ1-1, reads GAGVSQSPRYKVAKRGQDVALRCDPISGHVSLFWYQQALGQGPEFLTYFQNEAQLDKSGLPSDRFFAERPEGSVSTLKIQRTQQEDSAVYLCASSDRQGQNTEAFFGQGTRLTVV.

This clonotype has a count of ten or more. CDR3 amino acids: CASSLAGTVYEQYF. CDR3 coding DNA: TGCGCCAGCAGCTTGGCAGGTACGGTCTACGAGCAGTACTTC. The genes are TRBV5-1 and TRBJ2-7, with D uncertain. Between the trimmed V and J ends, which lost 0 bases and 3 bases, there was a span of 10 bases. The CDR3 extends over 14 amino acids. In germline, CDR1 is SGHRS, CDR2 YFSETQ.

V gene TRBV5-6 combines with J gene TRBJ2-5; D remains ambiguous. The CDR3 length is 13 residues. Germline CDR1 SGHDT, CDR2 YYEEEE. The germline V and J ends were trimmed by 4 bases and 5 bases, with 12 bases remaining between them. The CDR3, as DNA: TGTGCCAGCAGCCCAGCCCGTGGGGAGACCCAGTACTTC. Translated: CASSPARGETQYF. Complete variable domain (other parts from reference TRBV5-6 and TRBJ2-5): DAGVTQSPTHLIKTRGQQVTLRCSPKSGHDTVSWYQQALGQGPQFIFQYYEEEERQRGNFPDRFSGHQFPNYSSELNVNALLLGDSALYLCASSPARGETQYFGPGTRLLVL.

In its sample, this clonotype was seen many times. The rearrangement links TRBV5-1 to TRBJ2-5; tentative D call: TRBD2 (6 bases). From germline, CDR1 is SGHRS and CDR2 YFSETQ. V dropped 1 base and J dropped 1 base, with 14 bases sitting between them. This CDR3 contains 16 residues. As DNA, the CDR3 is TGCGCCAGCAGCTTGTTTGGTCCGGGAGCCCAAGAGACCCAGTACTTC. Protein: CASSLFGPGAQETQYF.

In this sample, this clonotype turned up many times. The chain has TRBV7-2 and TRBJ1-1; D is ambiguous. V shed 2 bases and J shed 0 bases, with 7 bases lying between them. CDR3 length: 14 amino acids. Germline V gives CDR1 SGHTA, CDR2 FQGNSA. The CDR3 spells CASSLFRMNTEAFF. The CDR3 region has the DNA TGTGCCAGCAGCTTATTTAGAATGAACACTGAAGCTTTCTTT.

This clonotype has ten or more counts. The chain recombines TRBV29-1 with TRBJ1-1; D uncertain. The CDR3 loop spans 13 amino acids. Germline loops: CDR1 SQVTM, CDR2 ANQGSEA. V dropped 4 bases and J dropped 5 bases, with 14 bases sitting between them. The CDR3 DNA sequence: TGCAGCGTTGTGAGGCCAAGGGTGACTGAAGCTTTCTTT. Its protein is CSVVRPRVTEAFF.